These 20 T cell receptor beta chains were all obtained from the same sample, sequenced in a study of CD8+ T cells in alopecia areata. Sequencing templates came from extracted RNA that was reverse transcribed into cDNA. Generated by immunoSEQ multiplex PCR, the TCRdb table keeps only in-frame clones and is missing some. The profile shows about 150,000 clones, 62% of them singletons. The source material was CD8+ T cells sorted from blood. The receptors come from a human donor in good health.

V gene TRBV2 combines with J gene TRBJ2-1, with D perhaps TRBD2 (5 bases). Germline V lookup: CDR1 SNHLY, CDR2 FYNNEI. The CDR3 is 16 amino acids. The V end lost 7 bases, the J end lost 0 bases, and 16 bases lay between the germline ends. The CDR3 nucleotides are TGTGCCAGCATCGAGGAGAGAGGGAGCTCCTACAATGAGCAGTTCTTC. This translates into CASIEERGSSYNEQFF.

The chain is built from TRBV30 and TRBJ1-2; tentatively, D is TRBD1 (5 bases). This CDR3 is 14 amino acids long. Between the trimmed V and J ends, which lost 2 bases and 4 bases, there was a span of 14 bases. Germline CDR1 is GTSNPN and CDR2 is SVGIG (reference sequence). CDR3 coding DNA: TGTGCCTGGAGTTCCTCGGGACCTTCCTATGGCTACACCTTC. It codes for CAWSSSGPSYGYTF. Filled out from reference TRBV30 and TRBJ1-2, the complete variable domain reads SQTIHQWPATLVQPVGSPLSLECTVEGTSNPNLYWYRQAAGRGLQLLFYSVGIGQISSEVPQNLSASRPQDRQFILSSKKLLLSDSGFYLCAWSSSGPSYGYTFGSGTRLTVV.

This chain links TRBV2 with TRBJ2-7; 9 nucleotides line up with TRBD2. Germline CDR1 reads SNHLY; CDR2 reads FYNNEI. The CDR3 spans 16 residues. The junction had 10 bases not matched to a gene; V was cut back by 5 bases and J by 2 bases. The CDR3 coding sequence is TGTGCCAGCAGTTCCGTCGGGACTAGCTTCCCCTACGAGCAGTACTTC. This sequence encodes CASSSVGTSFPYEQYF.

V is TRBV28 and J is TRBJ1-5, with TRBD1 as a possible D gene (5 bases). V gave up 2 bases and J gave up 6 bases, with 11 bases separating them. In germline, CDR1 is MDHEN, CDR2 SYDVKM. This CDR3 has 14 residues. CDR3 region: CASSLQQGAQPQHF. Here the CDR3 DNA reads TGTGCCAGCAGTTTACAGCAGGGCGCTCAGCCCCAGCATTTT.

The chain has TRBV5-6 and TRBJ2-1; D ambiguous. Germline values: CDR1 SGHDT, CDR2 YYEEEE. This CDR3 has 15 amino acids. Between the trimmed V and J ends, which lost 5 bases and 0 bases, there was a span of 12 bases. The CDR3: CASSTTWSSYNEQFF. CDR3 bases: TGTGCCAGCAGTACCACTTGGTCCTCCTACAATGAGCAGTTCTTC. Variable domain in full (rest from reference TRBV5-6 and TRBJ2-1): DAGVTQSPTHLIKTRGQQVTLRCSPKSGHDTVSWYQQALGQGPQFIFQYYEEEERQRGNFPDRFSGHQFPNYSSELNVNALLLGDSALYLCASSTTWSSYNEQFFGPGTRLTVL.

The V and J genes are TRBV6-6 and TRBJ2-7, with a possible D match to TRBD1 (6 bases). V dropped 5 bases and J dropped 3 bases, with 11 bases sitting between them. The CDR3 spans 13 residues. CDR1 and CDR2 (germline): MNHNY, SVGAGI (reference sequence). The CDR3 nucleotides are TGTGCCAGCAGTCCCGGACAGATCTACGAGCAGTACTTC. Translation: CASSPGQIYEQYF.

V and J are TRBV27 and TRBJ2-1; no clear D gene. The CDR3 sequence is 14 residues long. Germline V gene lookup returns CDR1 MNHEY and CDR2 SMNVEV (reference sequence). Trimming left V 5 bases short and J 8 bases short, with 16 bases between. The chain's CDR3 is CASSPPVSGDEQFF. In nucleotides, the CDR3 is TGTGCCAGCAGTCCACCCGTGAGTGGGGATGAGCAGTTCTTC.

This clone occurred a few times. The J gene is TRBJ2-7, the V gene TRBV6-5; weak D call: TRBD2 (6 bases). The length of the CDR3 is 14 residues. V lost 6 bases and J lost 4, with 16 bases in between. Germline V gene data show CDR1 as MNHEY and CDR2 as SVGAGI. CDR3 sequence reads: CASSPGRNPYEQYF. The CDR3 coding sequence is TGTGCCAGCAGCCCAGGGAGGAACCCTTACGAGCAGTACTTC.

This clone appeared a single time. The CDR3 DNA is TGCGCCAGCAGCCCGGGACTAGCGGGAGTACCCAATGAGCAGTTCTTC. Translated: CASSPGLAGVPNEQFF. The V and J genes are TRBV5-1 and TRBJ2-1; 14 bases align to TRBD2. The CDR3 consists of 16 residues. Germline V gene sequence: CDR1 SGHRS, CDR2 YFSETQ. The V and J ends lost 4 bases and 6 bases, in that order; junction bases with no gene match: 6.

The chain uses TRBV5-1 and TRBJ2-1; 9 bases line up with TRBD1. The junction had 4 bases not matched to a gene; V was cut back by 4 bases and J by 2 bases. This CDR3 spans 15 amino acids. Germline loops: CDR1 SGHRS, CDR2 YFSETQ. The chain's CDR3 is CASSKGQGPYNEQFF. The DNA for the CDR3 is TGCGCCAGCAGCAAAGGACAGGGGCCCTACAATGAGCAGTTCTTC.

The chain uses TRBV29-1 and TRBJ1-1; TRBD1 might be the D (5 bases). The V and J ends lost 1 base and 0 bases respectively, with 15 bases between them. The germline V gene encodes CDR1 SQVTM and CDR2 ANQGSEA. The CDR3 extends over 16 amino acids. CDR3 sequence: CSVEGRGPEMNTEAFF. The CDR3 coding sequence is TGCAGCGTTGAAGGGAGGGGCCCCGAAATGAACACTGAAGCTTTCTTT.

This rearrangement joins TRBV30 to TRBJ2-3; D not certain. Germline values: CDR1 GTSNPN, CDR2 SVGIG (reference sequence). The CDR3 length is 11 residues. V lost 3 bases, J lost 13 bases, and 14 bases lay in between. The CDR3 DNA is TGTGCCTGGAGGGAGACGCAAAGGGAGTATTTT. Protein product: CAWRETQREYF.

The V and J genes are TRBV27 and TRBJ2-7, with D possibly being TRBD2 (6 bases). The CDR3 has 16 residues. V lost 5 bases, J lost 2 bases, and 19 bases lay in between. CDR1 and CDR2 from the germline V gene are MNHEY and SMNVEV (reference sequence). The CDR3 sequence: CASSQNLASTTYEQYF. The CDR3 DNA is TGTGCCAGCAGTCAAAATCTAGCGAGCACGACCTACGAGCAGTACTTC.

The CDR3 DNA is TGTGCCAGCAGCTTAAATAGCTTGGAGACCCAGTACTTC. It yields the protein CASSLNSLETQYF. This chain links TRBV11-3 with TRBJ2-5; D gene ambiguous. Germline lookup yields CDR1 SGHNT and CDR2 YENEEA. V lost 2 bases, J lost 5 bases, and 9 bases lay in between. The CDR3 contains 13 residues.

This clone was detected a few times. CDR3 region: CSVVGSASGSFSYNEQFF. The CDR3 DNA follows: TGCAGCGTTGTAGGCTCGGCTAGCGGGAGTTTCTCCTACAATGAGCAGTTCTTC. V usage is TRBV29-1 and J usage is TRBJ2-1; 10 bases line up with TRBD2. The CDR3 has 18 amino acids. Germline trimming cut 4 bases from V and 0 bases from J; bases unmatched to any gene: 12. Germline assignment: CDR1 SQVTM and CDR2 ANQGSEA.

This clone showed up just a few times. The rearrangement joins TRBV6-5 to TRBJ1-3; 7 bases agree with TRBD1. CDR1 MNHEY and CDR2 SVGAGI come from the germline V gene. The junction had 4 bases not matched to a gene; V was cut back by 6 bases and J by 2 bases. CDR3 size: 14 residues. The CDR3 loop reads CASSVTGPGNTIYF. CDR3 coding DNA: TGTGCCAGCAGCGTGACAGGGCCTGGAAACACCATATATTTT.

This clone was observed a few times. The genes are TRBV7-9 and TRBJ1-1; D remains unclear. This CDR3 has 11 residues. Trimming removed 2 bases from V and 6 bases from J, with 4 bases in between. The germline CDR1 and CDR2 sequences are SEHNR and FQNEAQ (reference sequence). The chain's CDR3 is CASSLMAEAFF. In DNA form, the CDR3 reads TGTGCCAGCAGCTTAATGGCTGAAGCTTTCTTT.

The rearrangement links TRBV4-1 to TRBJ2-1; D possibly uses TRBD1 or TRBD2 (6 bases each). Trimming took 0 bases from V and 9 from J, leaving 9 bases between them. CDR3 length: 13 amino acids. Germline values: CDR1 MGHRA, CDR2 YSYEKL. The chain's CDR3 is CASSQEGGIEQFF. For the CDR3, the DNA is TGCGCCAGCAGCCAAGAGGGGGGCATTGAGCAGTTCTTC.

The gene calls are TRBV5-1 and TRBJ1-1; 8 bases align to TRBD1. The CDR3 extends over 14 amino acids. J lost 5 bases, V lost 0 bases, and 3 bases had no gene match. Germline V gene data show CDR1 as SGHRS and CDR2 as YFSETQ. CDR3 loop: CASSLGQGRTEAFF. The CDR3 DNA reads as TGCGCCAGCAGCTTGGGACAGGGGCGTACTGAAGCTTTCTTT.

This clone was observed a handful of times. The chain couples TRBV28 to TRBJ1-2, with D perhaps matching TRBD1 (6 bases). This CDR3 region has 15 residues. V dropped 10 bases and J dropped 2 bases, with 20 bases sitting between them. The germline CDR1 and CDR2 sequences are MDHEN and SYDVKM. The CDR3 protein is CATRGHRAFNYGYTF. CDR3 coding DNA: TGTGCCACCCGGGGGCACAGGGCCTTCAACTATGGCTACACCTTC.